These 5 T cell receptor beta chains came from one sample sequenced in a study of cytomegalovirus exposure and HLA in healthy donors. The PCR had 60 Vbeta and 13 Jbeta primers. Assay used: immunoSEQ multiplex PCR; TCRdb lists only in-frame clones, some missing. The table includes about 67,000 clones, about three quarters detected once. Sequenced material: PBMCs. These receptors all come from a man in his forties or fifties in good health and CMV-seronegative.

The chain has TRBV28 and TRBJ1-2, with no clear D. CDR1 is MDHEN and CDR2 is SYDVKM in the germline V gene. The CDR3 sequence is 14 residues long. V was clipped by 7 bases and J by 6 bases, with 18 bases between them. For the CDR3, the DNA is TGTGCCAGCACCGTACGGGAGGGAAAGCATGGCTACACCTTC. It codes for CASTVREGKHGYTF.

The chain recombines TRBV2 with TRBJ2-5; D is perhaps TRBD2 (6 bases). CDR3 size: 12 residues. Trimming left V 6 bases short and J 5 bases short, with 10 bases between. Germline assignment: CDR1 SNHLY and CDR2 FYNNEI. In DNA, the CDR3 is TGTGCCAGCAGGACTAGGATGGAGACCCAGTACTTC. Residues: CASRTRMETQYF. Filled out from reference TRBV2 and TRBJ2-5, the complete variable domain reads EPEVTQTPSHQVTQMGQEVILRCVPISNHLYFYWYRQILGQKVEFLVSFYNNEISEKSEIFDDQFSVERPDGSNFTLKIRSTKLEDSAMYFCASRTRMETQYFGPGTRLLVL.

In DNA, the CDR3 is TGTGCCAGCAGTGGGGACCAGGGGAATGCGCAGTATTTT. Its protein is CASSGDQGNAQYF. V gene TRBV6-1 combines with J gene TRBJ2-3, with D tentatively TRBD1 (6 bases). This CDR3 has 13 amino acids. From germline, CDR1 is MNHNS and CDR2 SASEGT. With 4 bases removed from V and 10 bases from J, the gap between germline ends came to 15 bases.

Concerning this clone: Other DNA sequences in the same sample also yield this CDR3. This chain links TRBV20-1 with TRBJ2-5; D remains ambiguous. The CDR3 runs 11 residues. Trimming cost V 0 bases and J 5 bases, with 4 bases left between them. Germline V CDR1 and CDR2: DFQATT, SNEGSKA (reference sequence). CDR3 region: CSARDIETQYF. The CDR3 DNA reads TGCAGTGCTAGAGACATCGAGACCCAGTACTTC.

This sequence joins TRBV11-1 and TRBJ1-5; 10 bases line up with TRBD1. The CDR3 contains 13 residues. The V segment lost 5 bases and the J segment 8 bases; nucleotides outside the gene matches: 3. The germline V gene encodes CDR1 SGHAT and CDR2 FQDESV (reference sequence). CDR3 region: CASSRDRGEPQHF. As DNA, the CDR3 is TGTGCCAGCAGCAGGGACAGGGGAGAGCCCCAGCATTTT.